A single sample is the source of the 15 T cell receptor beta chains below, sequenced in a study of shared clonotypes between healthy human individuals. TCRdb's table, derived via immunoSEQ multiplex PCR, lists solely in-frame clones and lacks some. The table shows a few million clones, with just under 95% occurring only once. Sequencing used naive CD4+ T cells from PBMCs. Subset noted: CD45RA+ positively selected. The receptor source for this set is a man between 18 and 35 years old in good health. Some clones in this sample may be carry-over from other donors' samples.

This chain uses TRBV5-1 with TRBJ2-7; TRBD1 might be the D (7 bases). Germline CDR1 SGHRS, CDR2 YFSETQ. V dropped 5 bases and J dropped 2 bases, with 17 bases sitting between them. The CDR3 totals 15 residues. Written as DNA, the CDR3 is TGCGCCAGCAGTATTCAGGGGGAGGTTGCCTACGAGCAGTACTTC. Translation gives CASSIQGEVAYEQYF.

V gene TRBV28 combines with J gene TRBJ2-5, with a possible D match to TRBD1 (5 bases). CDR3 length: 17 amino acids. The germline V gene encodes CDR1 MDHEN and CDR2 SYDVKM. V lost 4 bases and J lost 3, with 21 bases in between. The CDR3 region has the DNA TGTGCCAGCAGTTCAGATCTCAGGGCTATCCTGGAAGAGACCCAGTACTTC. Its translation is CASSSDLRAILEETQYF.

The chain uses TRBV7-2 and TRBJ1-1, with D hard to call. V lost 4 bases, J lost 6 bases, and 6 bases lay in between. This CDR3 region has 11 residues. CDR1 and CDR2 from the germline V gene are SGHTA and FQGNSA. The CDR3 coding sequence is TGTGCCAGCAGCTATATGTCTGAAGCTTTCTTT. Protein sequence: CASSYMSEAFF.

The chain employs TRBV6-6 and TRBJ1-2, with D unclear. Looked up from germline, CDR1 is MNHNY and CDR2 is SVGAGI (reference sequence). V was trimmed by 8 bases and J by 8 bases, leaving 15 bases between them. This CDR3 has 12 amino acids. CDR3 DNA sequence: TGTGCCAGCCGAGAGACCTCGGGGGGCTACACCTTC. Amino acids: CASRETSGGYTF.

The chain is built from TRBV9 and TRBJ2-3, with D uncertain. The V and J ends lost 0 bases and 2 bases respectively, with 13 bases between them. This CDR3 is 16 amino acids long. The germline V gene encodes CDR1 SGDLS and CDR2 YYNGEE. The CDR3 sequence: CASSVGGGVLTDTQYF. The CDR3 region has the DNA TGTGCCAGCAGCGTAGGTGGCGGAGTCCTCACAGATACGCAGTATTTT.

CDR3 amino acids: CASSIGRVTEQFF. The CDR3 DNA is TGTGCCAGTAGTATTGGGAGAGTTACTGAGCAGTTCTTC. The chain has TRBV19 and TRBJ2-1; perhaps TRBD2 as D (5 bases). Trimming took 3 bases from V and 9 from J, leaving 12 bases between them. The CDR3 is 13 amino acids. The germline V gene encodes CDR1 LNHDA and CDR2 SQIVND (reference sequence).

CDR3 coding DNA: TGTGCCAGCAGCTTAGGGGACGGGAGCTCCTACGAGCAGTACTTC. Protein sequence: CASSLGDGSSYEQYF. This chain connects TRBV11-2 to TRBJ2-7; D might be TRBD2 (6 bases). V dropped 1 base and J dropped 0 bases, with 10 bases sitting between them. CDR1 and CDR2 (germline): SGHAT, FQNNGV. This CDR3 spans 15 amino acids.

The table lists this clone with a count of one. The J gene is TRBJ1-1, the V gene TRBV30, with D tentatively TRBD1 (6 bases). There are 15 residues in the CDR3. Trimming took 0 bases from V and 2 from J, leaving 13 bases between them. Germline CDR1 GTSNPN, CDR2 SVGIG (reference sequence). CDR3 loop: CAWSVSRGQNTEAFF. CDR3 DNA sequence: TGTGCCTGGAGTGTAAGCAGGGGTCAAAACACTGAAGCTTTCTTT.

This chain uses TRBV29-1 with TRBJ2-5, with 7 bases identical to TRBD1. This CDR3 contains 13 residues. The ends lost 6 bases at V and 3 bases at J; junction bases unmatched: 7. Germline V CDR1 and CDR2: SQVTM, ANQGSEA. CDR3 bases: TGCAGCGTCGGACAGGACTTAGAAGAGACCCAGTACTTC. Its translation is CSVGQDLEETQYF.

The chain couples TRBV19 to TRBJ2-3, with 7 bases that match TRBD1. The CDR3 spans 16 residues. Trimming at V came to 3 bases and at J to 2 bases, leaving 8 bases not matched to a gene. The germline CDR1 and CDR2 sequences are LNHDA and SQIVND (reference sequence). The CDR3 reads CASSIKAGGITDTQYF. The CDR3 bases are TGTGCCAGTAGTATTAAGGCAGGGGGAATCACAGATACGCAGTATTTT.

V is TRBV19 and J is TRBJ1-2; the match to TRBD1 covers 7 bases. This CDR3 spans 16 amino acids. V shed 5 bases and J 4 bases; nucleotides not matched to a gene: 13. Germline CDR1 is LNHDA and CDR2 is SQIVND (reference sequence). CDR3 DNA: TGTGCCAGTAGTGCCTCGAGGCAGGGGGAAAGCTATGGCTACACCTTC. Its protein product is CASSASRQGESYGYTF. The whole variable domain, remainder taken from reference TRBV19 and TRBJ1-2, is DGGITQSPKYLFRKEGQNVTLSCEQNLNHDAMYWYRQDPGQGLRLIYYSQIVNDFQKGDIAEGYSVSREKKESFPLTVTSAQKNPTAFYLCASSASRQGESYGYTFGSGTRLTVV.

This rearrangement joins TRBV19 to TRBJ2-7; possibly TRBD2 for D (6 bases). The germline gives CDR1 LNHDA, CDR2 SQIVND (reference sequence). The CDR3 is made up of 14 amino acids. The V gene lost 3 bases and the J gene lost 6 bases, with 15 bases spanning the gap. This CDR3 is CASSMAGMAAEQYF. CDR3 DNA: TGTGCCAGTAGTATGGCGGGGATGGCGGCCGAGCAGTACTTC.

This clone was observed a handful of times. The V call is TRBV15, the J call TRBJ2-2; 8 nucleotides align to TRBD1. The CDR3 loop spans 13 amino acids. Germline V lookup: CDR1 LNHNV, CDR2 YYDKDF (reference sequence). Germline trimming cut 5 bases from V and 8 bases from J; bases unmatched to any gene: 4. CDR3: CATSAGGEGELFF. The CDR3 DNA sequence: TGTGCCACCAGCGCAGGGGGCGAGGGGGAGCTGTTTTTT.

V and J are TRBV6-6 and TRBJ1-2; D is possibly TRBD1 (5 bases). Germline CDR1 MNHNY, CDR2 SVGAGI (reference sequence). The CDR3 covers 12 residues. V was clipped by 8 bases and J by 0 bases, with 7 bases between them. The CDR3 loop reads CASGQPNYGYTF. The CDR3 DNA is TGTGCCAGCGGACAACCTAACTATGGCTACACCTTC.

The chain uses TRBV28 and TRBJ2-7; D may be TRBD2 (7 bases). Germline CDR1 MDHEN, CDR2 SYDVKM. The germline V and J ends were trimmed by 4 bases and 6 bases, with 16 bases remaining between them. The CDR3 is 14 residues long. The CDR3 DNA sequence: TGTGCCAGCAGTTCCCCCGCGGGGGCCCCCGAGCAGTACTTC. This codes for CASSSPAGAPEQYF.